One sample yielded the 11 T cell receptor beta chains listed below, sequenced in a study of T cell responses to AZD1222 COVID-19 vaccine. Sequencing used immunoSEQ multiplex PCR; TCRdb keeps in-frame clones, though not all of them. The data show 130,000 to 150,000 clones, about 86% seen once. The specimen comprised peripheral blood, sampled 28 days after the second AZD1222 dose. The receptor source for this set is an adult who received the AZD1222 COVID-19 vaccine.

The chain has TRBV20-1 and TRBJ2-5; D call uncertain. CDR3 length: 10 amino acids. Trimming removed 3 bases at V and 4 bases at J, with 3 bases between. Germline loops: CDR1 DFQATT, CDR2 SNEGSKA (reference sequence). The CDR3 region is CSASIETQYF. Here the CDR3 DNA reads TGCAGTGCTAGCATAGAGACCCAGTACTTC.

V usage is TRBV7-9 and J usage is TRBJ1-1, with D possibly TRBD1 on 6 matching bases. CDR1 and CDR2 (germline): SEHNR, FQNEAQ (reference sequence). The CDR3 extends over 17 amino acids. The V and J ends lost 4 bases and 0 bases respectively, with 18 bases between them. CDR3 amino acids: CASSSGQGRGMNTEAFF. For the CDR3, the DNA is TGTGCCAGCAGCTCAGGGCAGGGCAGGGGCATGAACACTGAAGCTTTCTTT.

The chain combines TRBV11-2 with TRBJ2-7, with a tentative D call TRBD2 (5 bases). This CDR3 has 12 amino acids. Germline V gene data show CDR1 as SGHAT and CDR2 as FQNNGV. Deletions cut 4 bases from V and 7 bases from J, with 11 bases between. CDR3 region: CASSSTGWEQYF. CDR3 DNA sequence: TGTGCCAGCAGCTCCACGGGGTGGGAGCAGTACTTC.

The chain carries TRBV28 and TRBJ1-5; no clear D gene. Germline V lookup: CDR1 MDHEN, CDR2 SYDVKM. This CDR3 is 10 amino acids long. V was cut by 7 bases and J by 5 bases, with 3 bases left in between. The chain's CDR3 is CASNHQPQHF. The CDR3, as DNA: TGTGCCAGCAACCATCAGCCCCAGCATTTT.

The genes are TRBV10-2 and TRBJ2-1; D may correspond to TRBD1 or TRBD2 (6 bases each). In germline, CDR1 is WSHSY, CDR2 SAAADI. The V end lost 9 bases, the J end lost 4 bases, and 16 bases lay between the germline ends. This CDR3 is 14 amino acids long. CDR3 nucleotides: TGCGCCAGTCTACAGGGTGGGGGGTACAATGAGCAGTTCTTC. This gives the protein CASLQGGGYNEQFF.

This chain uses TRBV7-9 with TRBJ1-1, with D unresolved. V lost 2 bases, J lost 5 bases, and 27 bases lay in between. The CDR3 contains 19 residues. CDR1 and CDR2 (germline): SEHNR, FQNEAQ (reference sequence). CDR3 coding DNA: TGTGCCAGCAGCTTATTGGGCGAGTCCATATTCCCAATAGGGACTGAAGCTTTCTTT. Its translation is CASSLLGESIFPIGTEAFF.

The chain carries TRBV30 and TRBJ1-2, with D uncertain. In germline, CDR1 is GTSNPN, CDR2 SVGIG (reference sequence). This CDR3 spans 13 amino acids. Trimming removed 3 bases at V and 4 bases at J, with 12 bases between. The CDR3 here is CAWSPRGSYGYTF. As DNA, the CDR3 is TGTGCCTGGAGCCCACGGGGATCCTATGGCTACACCTTC.

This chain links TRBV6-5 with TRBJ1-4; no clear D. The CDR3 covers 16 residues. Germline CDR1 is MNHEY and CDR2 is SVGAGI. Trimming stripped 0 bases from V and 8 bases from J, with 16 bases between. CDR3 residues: CASSYSISGSREKLFF. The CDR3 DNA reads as TGTGCCAGCAGTTACTCGATATCGGGTAGTCGGGAAAAACTGTTTTTT.

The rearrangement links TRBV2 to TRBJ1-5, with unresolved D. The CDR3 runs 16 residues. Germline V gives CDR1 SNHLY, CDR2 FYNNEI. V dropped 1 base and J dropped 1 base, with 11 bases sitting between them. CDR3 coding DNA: TGTGCCAGCAGTGAAGGTTGGGTAGGCAGCAATCAGCCCCAGCATTTT. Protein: CASSEGWVGSNQPQHF.

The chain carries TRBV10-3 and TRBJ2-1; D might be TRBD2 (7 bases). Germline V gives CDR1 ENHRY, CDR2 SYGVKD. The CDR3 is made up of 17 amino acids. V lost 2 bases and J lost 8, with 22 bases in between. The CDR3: CAISEGRAAGAGYEQFF. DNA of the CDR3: TGTGCCATCAGTGAGGGACGAGCGGCGGGGGCAGGGTATGAGCAGTTCTTC.

CDR3 coding DNA: TGTGCCATCACCTCGCAGGGCCATGAGCAGTTCTTC. As protein: CAITSQGHEQFF. The chain couples TRBV10-3 to TRBJ2-1; D is perhaps TRBD1 (5 bases). Germline V lookup: CDR1 ENHRY, CDR2 SYGVKD. The CDR3 is 12 amino acids. Between the trimmed V and J ends, which lost 7 bases and 8 bases, there was a span of 12 bases.